The following is a TCR beta chain sequence with its context. What it recognizes is unknown. The sample comes from a study of beta chain features in type 1 diabetes. Germline V CDR1 and CDR2: MNHNS, SASEGT. This CDR3 comprises 13 residues. With 4 bases removed from V and 1 base from J, the gap between germline ends came to 5 bases. General study findings and limits: For Type 1 diabetes patients, all four CD4+ subsets carried TCRB CDR3s that were moderately but significantly shorter. For patients and controls alike, PCR might favor shorter templates to the same degree.

Central memory, naive, regulatory and stem cell-like memory CD4+ cells were sorted by CD45RO/CCR7/CD25/CD127/CD95/CD27. Expressed TCRB transcripts were sequenced because the isolated RNA had all been reverse transcribed beforehand. Profiled with immunoSEQ multiplex PCR; TCRdb holds only in-frame clones, not every one. The table includes about 140,000 clones, 10% to 15% detected once. The clonotype was recovered from a man in his late teens or twenties with type 1 diabetes. The specimen was central memory CD4+ T cells from blood. V and J are TRBV6-1 and TRBJ1-5, with unresolved D. CDR3 in DNA: TGTGCCAGCAGTGTGGAGAGCAATCAGCCCCAGCATTTT. As protein: CASSVESNQPQHF.